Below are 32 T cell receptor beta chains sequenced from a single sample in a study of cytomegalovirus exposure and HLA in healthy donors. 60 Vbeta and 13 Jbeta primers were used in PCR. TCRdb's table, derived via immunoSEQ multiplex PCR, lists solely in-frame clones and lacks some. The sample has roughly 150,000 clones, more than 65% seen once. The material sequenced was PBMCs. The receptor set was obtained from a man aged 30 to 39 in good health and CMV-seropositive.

The CDR3 sequence is CASSLGRVGETQYF. The CDR3 coding sequence is TGTGCCAGCAGCTTAGGGAGGGTTGGAGAGACCCAGTACTTC. This chain joins TRBV7-2 and TRBJ2-5; D is possibly TRBD2 (6 bases). The CDR3 runs to 14 residues. CDR1 and CDR2 from the germline V gene are SGHTA and FQGNSA. V shed 1 base and J shed 4 bases, with 10 bases lying between them.

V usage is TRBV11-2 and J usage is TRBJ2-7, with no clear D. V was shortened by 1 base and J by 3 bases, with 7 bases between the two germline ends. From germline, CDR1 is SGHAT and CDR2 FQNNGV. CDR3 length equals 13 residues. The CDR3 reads CASSLGPFYEQYF. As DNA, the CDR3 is TGTGCCAGCAGCTTAGGGCCCTTCTACGAGCAGTACTTC.

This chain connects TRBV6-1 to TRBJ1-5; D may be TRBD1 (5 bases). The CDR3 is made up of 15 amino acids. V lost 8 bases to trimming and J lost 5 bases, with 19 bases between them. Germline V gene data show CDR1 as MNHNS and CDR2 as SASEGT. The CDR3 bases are TGTGCCAGCGCTGGATCCGTGACAGCCTATCAGCCCCAGCATTTT. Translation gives CASAGSVTAYQPQHF.

CDR3 sequence: CASSLNLAGQETQYF. In DNA form, the CDR3 reads TGTGCCAGTAGTCTTAATTTGGCGGGCCAAGAGACCCAGTACTTC. The chain joins TRBV19 to TRBJ2-5, with TRBD2 as a possible D gene (5 bases). This CDR3 is built from 15 residues. Trimming removed 5 bases at V and 1 base at J, with 14 bases between. The germline V gene has CDR1 LNHDA and CDR2 SQIVND (reference sequence).

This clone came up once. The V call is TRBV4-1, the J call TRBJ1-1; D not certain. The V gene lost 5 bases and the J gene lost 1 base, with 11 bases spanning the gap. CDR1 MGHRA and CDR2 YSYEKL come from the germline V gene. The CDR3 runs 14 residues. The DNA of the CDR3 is TGCGCCAGCAGCAAAGGACTGGCGAACACTGAAGCTTTCTTT. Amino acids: CASSKGLANTEAFF.

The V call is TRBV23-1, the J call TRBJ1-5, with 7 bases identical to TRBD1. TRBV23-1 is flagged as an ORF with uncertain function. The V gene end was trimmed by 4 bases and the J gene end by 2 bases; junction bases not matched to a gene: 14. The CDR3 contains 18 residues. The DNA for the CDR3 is TGCGCCAGCAGTCCGAGGGCTGATGGACAGGTCGGCAATCAGCCCCAGCATTTT. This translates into CASSPRADGQVGNQPQHF.

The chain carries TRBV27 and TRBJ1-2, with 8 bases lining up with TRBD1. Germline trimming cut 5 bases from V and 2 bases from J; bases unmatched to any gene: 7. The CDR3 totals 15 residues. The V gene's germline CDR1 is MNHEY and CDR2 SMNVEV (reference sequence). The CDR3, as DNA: TGTGCCAGCAGTCCACGGACAGGGTGGAACTATGGCTACACCTTC. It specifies CASSPRTGWNYGYTF.

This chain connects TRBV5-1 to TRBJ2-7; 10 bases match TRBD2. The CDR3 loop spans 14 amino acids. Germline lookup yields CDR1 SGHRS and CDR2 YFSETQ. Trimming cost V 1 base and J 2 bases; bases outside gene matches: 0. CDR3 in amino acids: CASSLTSGAYEQYF. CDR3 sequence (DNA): TGCGCCAGCAGCTTGACTAGCGGGGCCTACGAGCAGTACTTC.

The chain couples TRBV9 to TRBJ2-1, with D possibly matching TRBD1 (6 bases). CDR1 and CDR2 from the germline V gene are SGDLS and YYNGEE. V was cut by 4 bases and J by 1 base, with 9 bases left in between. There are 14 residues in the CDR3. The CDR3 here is CASSSGTSYNEQFF. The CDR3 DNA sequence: TGTGCCAGCAGCTCCGGGACATCCTACAATGAGCAGTTCTTC.

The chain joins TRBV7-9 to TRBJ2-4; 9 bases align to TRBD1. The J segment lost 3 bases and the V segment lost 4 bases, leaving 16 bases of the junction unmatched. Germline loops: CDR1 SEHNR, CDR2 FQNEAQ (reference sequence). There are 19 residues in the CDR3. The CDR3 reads CASSSFSSGQGLFKNIQYF. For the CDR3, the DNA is TGTGCCAGCAGCTCCTTCTCGTCGGGACAGGGACTATTCAAAAACATTCAGTACTTC.

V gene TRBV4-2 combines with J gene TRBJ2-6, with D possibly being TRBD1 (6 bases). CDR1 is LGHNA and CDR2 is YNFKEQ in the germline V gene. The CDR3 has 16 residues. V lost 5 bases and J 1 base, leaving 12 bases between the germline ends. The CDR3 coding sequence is TGTGCCAGCAGCACCAATACAGGGTCTGGGGCCAACGTCCTGACTTTC. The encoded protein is CASSTNTGSGANVLTF.

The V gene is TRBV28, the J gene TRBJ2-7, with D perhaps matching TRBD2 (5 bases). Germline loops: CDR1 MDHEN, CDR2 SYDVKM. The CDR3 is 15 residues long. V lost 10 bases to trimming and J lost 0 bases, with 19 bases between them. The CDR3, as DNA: TGTGCCACTGCCCGGCTAGACTATACCTCCTACGAGCAGTACTTC. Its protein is CATARLDYTSYEQYF. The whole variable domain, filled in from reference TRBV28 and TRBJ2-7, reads DVKVTQSSRYLVKRTGEKVFLECVQDMDHENMFWYRQDPGLGLRLIYFSYDVKMKEKGDIPEGYSVSREKKERFSLILESASTNQTSMYLCATARLDYTSYEQYFGPGTRLTVT.

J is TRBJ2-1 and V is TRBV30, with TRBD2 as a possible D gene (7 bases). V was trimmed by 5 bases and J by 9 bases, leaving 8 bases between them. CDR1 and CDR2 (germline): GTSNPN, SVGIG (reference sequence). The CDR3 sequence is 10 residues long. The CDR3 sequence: CAWGGAEQFF. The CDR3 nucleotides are TGTGCCTGGGGGGGGGCTGAGCAGTTCTTC.

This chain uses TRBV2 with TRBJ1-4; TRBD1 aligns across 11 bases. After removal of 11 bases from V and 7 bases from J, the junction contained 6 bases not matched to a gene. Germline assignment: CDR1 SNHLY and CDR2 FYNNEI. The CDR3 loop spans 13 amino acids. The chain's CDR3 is CADRTGGSEKLFF. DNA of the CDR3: TGTGCCGACAGGACAGGGGGCAGTGAAAAACTGTTTTTT.

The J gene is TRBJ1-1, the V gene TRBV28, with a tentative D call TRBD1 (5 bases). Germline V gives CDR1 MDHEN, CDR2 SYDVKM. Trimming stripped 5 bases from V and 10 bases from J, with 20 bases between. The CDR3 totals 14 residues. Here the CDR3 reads CASSTPGVTGGAFF. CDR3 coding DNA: TGTGCCAGCAGTACTCCGGGGGTAACAGGCGGAGCTTTCTTT.

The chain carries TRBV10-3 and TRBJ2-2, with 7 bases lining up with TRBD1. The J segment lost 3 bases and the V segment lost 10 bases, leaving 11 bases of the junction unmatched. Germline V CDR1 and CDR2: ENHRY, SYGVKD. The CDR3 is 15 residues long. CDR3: CATEPGQYYTGELFF. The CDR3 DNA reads TGTGCCACTGAACCGGGACAGTACTACACCGGGGAGCTGTTTTTT.

The CDR3 spells CASSLRGTSGRAYEQYF. DNA of the CDR3: TGCGCCAGCAGTCTAAGGGGTACTAGCGGGAGGGCCTACGAGCAGTACTTC. The V and J genes are TRBV23-1 and TRBJ2-7; TRBD2 matches at 13 bases. TRBV23-1 is an ORF for which the function is uncertain. CDR3 length: 17 residues. V was pared by 4 bases and J by 2 bases, with 8 bases of the junction left unmatched.

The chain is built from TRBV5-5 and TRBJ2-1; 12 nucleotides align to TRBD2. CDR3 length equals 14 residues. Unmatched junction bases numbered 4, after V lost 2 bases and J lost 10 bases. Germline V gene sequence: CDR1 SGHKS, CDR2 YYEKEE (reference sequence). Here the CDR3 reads CASSFLAGGDEQFF. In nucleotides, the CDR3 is TGTGCCAGCAGCTTTCTAGCGGGAGGGGACGAGCAGTTCTTC.

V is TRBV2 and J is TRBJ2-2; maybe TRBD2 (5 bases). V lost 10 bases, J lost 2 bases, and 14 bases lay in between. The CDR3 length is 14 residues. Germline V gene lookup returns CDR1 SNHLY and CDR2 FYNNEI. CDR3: CATLALRNTGELFF. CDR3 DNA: TGTGCCACGCTAGCCCTACGTAACACCGGGGAGCTGTTTTTT.

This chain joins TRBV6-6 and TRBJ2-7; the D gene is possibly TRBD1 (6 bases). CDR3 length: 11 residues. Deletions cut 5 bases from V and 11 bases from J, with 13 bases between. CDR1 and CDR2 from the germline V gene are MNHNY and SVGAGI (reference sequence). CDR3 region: CASSNRALEYF. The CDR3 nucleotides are TGTGCCAGCAGTAACAGGGCTCTCGAGTACTTC.

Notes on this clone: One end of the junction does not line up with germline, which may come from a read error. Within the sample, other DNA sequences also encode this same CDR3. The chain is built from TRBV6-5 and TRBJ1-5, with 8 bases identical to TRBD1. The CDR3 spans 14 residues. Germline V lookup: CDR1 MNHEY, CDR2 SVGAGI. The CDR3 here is CASRPDRGNQPQHF. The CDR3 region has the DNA TGCGCCAGCAGACCTGACAGGGGAAATCAGCCCCAGCATTTT.

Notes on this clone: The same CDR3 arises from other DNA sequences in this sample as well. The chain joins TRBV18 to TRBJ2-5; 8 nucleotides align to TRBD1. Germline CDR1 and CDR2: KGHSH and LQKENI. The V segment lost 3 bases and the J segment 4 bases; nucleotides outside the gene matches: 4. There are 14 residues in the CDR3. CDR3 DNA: TGTGCCAGCTCACCTGGACAGGGTGGAGAGACCCAGTACTTC. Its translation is CASSPGQGGETQYF.

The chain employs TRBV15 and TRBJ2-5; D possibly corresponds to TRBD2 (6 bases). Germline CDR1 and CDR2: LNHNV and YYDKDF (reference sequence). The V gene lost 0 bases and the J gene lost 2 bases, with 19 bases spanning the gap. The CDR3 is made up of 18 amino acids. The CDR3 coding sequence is TGTGCCACCAGCAGAGATGACACCAATAGGGACTTGCAAGAGACCCAGTACTTC. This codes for CATSRDDTNRDLQETQYF.

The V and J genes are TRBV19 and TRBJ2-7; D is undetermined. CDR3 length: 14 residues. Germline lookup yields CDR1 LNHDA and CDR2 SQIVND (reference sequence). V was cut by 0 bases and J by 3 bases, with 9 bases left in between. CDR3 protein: CASSIDAEFYEQYF. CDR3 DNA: TGTGCCAGTAGTATAGATGCGGAGTTCTACGAGCAGTACTTC.

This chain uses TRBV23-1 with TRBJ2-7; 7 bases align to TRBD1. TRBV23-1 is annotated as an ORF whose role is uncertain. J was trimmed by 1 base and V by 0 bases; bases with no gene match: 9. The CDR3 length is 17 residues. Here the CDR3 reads CASSQSSRTGPSYEQYF. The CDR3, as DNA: TGCGCCAGCAGTCAATCATCCCGGACAGGCCCGTCCTACGAGCAGTACTTC.

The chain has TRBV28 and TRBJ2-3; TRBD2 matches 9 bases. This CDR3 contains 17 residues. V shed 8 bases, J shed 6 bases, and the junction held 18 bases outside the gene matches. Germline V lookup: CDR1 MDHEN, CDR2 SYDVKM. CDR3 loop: CASPPLLAGELRDTQYF. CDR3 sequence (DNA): TGTGCCAGCCCCCCGTTGTTAGCGGGAGAGTTGCGGGATACGCAGTATTTT.

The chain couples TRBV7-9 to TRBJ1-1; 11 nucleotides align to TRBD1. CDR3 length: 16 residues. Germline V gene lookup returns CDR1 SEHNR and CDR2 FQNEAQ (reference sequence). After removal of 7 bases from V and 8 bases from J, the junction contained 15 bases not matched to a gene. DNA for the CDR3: TGTGCCAGCACAAAAAAGTCCTGGGACAGGGGGTCGGAAGCTTTCTTT. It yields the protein CASTKKSWDRGSEAFF. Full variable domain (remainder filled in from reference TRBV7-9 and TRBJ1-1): DTGVSQNPRHKITKRGQNVTFRCDPISEHNRLYWYRQTLGQGPEFLTYFQNEAQLEKSRLLSDRFSAERPKGSFSTLEIQRTEQGDSAMYLCASTKKSWDRGSEAFFGQGTRLTVV.

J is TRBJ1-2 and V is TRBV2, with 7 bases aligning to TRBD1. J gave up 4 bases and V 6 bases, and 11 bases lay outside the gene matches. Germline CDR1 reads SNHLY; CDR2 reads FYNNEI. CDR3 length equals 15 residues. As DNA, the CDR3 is TGTGCCAGCAGGCCCGAAGGACAGGCGCTCTATGGCTACACCTTC. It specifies CASRPEGQALYGYTF.

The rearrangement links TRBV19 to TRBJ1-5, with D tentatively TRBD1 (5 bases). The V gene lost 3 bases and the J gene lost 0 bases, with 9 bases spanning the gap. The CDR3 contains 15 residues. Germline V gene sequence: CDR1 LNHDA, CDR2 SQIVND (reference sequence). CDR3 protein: CASSIWGSSNQPQHF. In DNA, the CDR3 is TGTGCCAGTAGTATCTGGGGCAGTAGCAATCAGCCCCAGCATTTT.

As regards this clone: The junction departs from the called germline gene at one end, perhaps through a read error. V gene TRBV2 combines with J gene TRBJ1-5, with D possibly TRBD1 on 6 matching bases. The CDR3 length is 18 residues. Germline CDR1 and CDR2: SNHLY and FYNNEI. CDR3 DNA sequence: TGTGCCAGCAGAGAAGGGGCAGGGGCGACCGATAGCAATCAGCCCCAGCATTTT. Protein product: CASREGAGATDSNQPQHF.

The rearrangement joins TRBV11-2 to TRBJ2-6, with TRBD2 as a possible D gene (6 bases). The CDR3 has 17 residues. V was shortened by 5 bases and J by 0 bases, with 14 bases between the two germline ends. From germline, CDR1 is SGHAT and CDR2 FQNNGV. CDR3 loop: CASSDGTLYSGANVLTF. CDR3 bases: TGTGCCAGCAGCGACGGGACTCTATACTCTGGGGCCAACGTCCTGACTTTC.

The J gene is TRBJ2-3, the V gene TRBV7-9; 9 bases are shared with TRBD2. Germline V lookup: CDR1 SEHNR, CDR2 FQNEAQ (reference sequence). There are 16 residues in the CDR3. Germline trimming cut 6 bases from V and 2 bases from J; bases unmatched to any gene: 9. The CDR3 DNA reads TGTGCCAGCAGGACCGGGACTAGCCCCCTCACAGATACGCAGTATTTT. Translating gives CASRTGTSPLTDTQYF.